This T cell receptor beta chain was documented in a study of cytomegalovirus exposure and HLA in healthy donors. Looking at the study overall: A subsequent analysis stated that the 90 to 150 validation repertoires were run on the same platform as the approximately 700 first-cohort repertoires.

Sequenced by immunoSEQ multiplex PCR; TCRdb stores in-frame clones only, minus some. The sample yields roughly 56,000 clones, 89% seen once. Germline lookup yields CDR1 SGHTA and CDR2 FQGTGA. Losses at the gene ends were 1 base for V and 3 bases for J; bases not matched to a gene: 3. The CDR3 loop spans 15 amino acids. The source of this sequence is a woman aged 18-30 years in good health and CMV-seronegative. This sequence joins TRBV7-3 and TRBJ2-1; TRBD1 matches 7 bases. The sample consisted of PBMCs. As DNA, the CDR3 is TGTGCCAGCAGCTTAAGCCCAGGGGGCTACAATGAGCAGTTCTTC. Its protein is CASSLSPGGYNEQFF.